These T cell receptor beta chains were read from a single sample in a study of T cell responses to AZD1222 COVID-19 vaccine. TCRdb's copy holds only in-frame clones and misses some; the assay was immunoSEQ multiplex PCR. This sample yields 100,000 to 150,000 clones, of which about 90% are seen a single time; 4% to 5.5% belongs to the top ten. This specimen was peripheral blood, taken on day 0 of MenACWY control vaccination. The receptors derive from an adult in good health. Each CDR3 is given without its conserved first and last residue. A row's size may be missing; if present it is once, few, many or a size class.

V gene,clone size,CDR3 protein
TRBV12-3/TRBV12-4,.,ASSFGTGTEQY
TRBV5-1,.,ASSLPTSGTYNEQF
TRBV19,.,ASSQYSPITGNYGYT
TRBV29-1,.,SVEAPGLIYEQY
TRBV29-1,.,SVEGTTTDTQY
TRBV24-1,few,ATSDATGDDEQF
TRBV9,.,ANIEGTSETQY
TRBV29-1,.,SVAQKGGYT
TRBV19,.,ASSDREVSYEQY
TRBV5-5,.,ASTWGLAASYEQY
TRBV7-2,.,ASSLEGLAVLYEQY
TRBV28,.,ASSFFNQHYGYT
TRBV23-1,.,ASNPPREGHPLTREQY